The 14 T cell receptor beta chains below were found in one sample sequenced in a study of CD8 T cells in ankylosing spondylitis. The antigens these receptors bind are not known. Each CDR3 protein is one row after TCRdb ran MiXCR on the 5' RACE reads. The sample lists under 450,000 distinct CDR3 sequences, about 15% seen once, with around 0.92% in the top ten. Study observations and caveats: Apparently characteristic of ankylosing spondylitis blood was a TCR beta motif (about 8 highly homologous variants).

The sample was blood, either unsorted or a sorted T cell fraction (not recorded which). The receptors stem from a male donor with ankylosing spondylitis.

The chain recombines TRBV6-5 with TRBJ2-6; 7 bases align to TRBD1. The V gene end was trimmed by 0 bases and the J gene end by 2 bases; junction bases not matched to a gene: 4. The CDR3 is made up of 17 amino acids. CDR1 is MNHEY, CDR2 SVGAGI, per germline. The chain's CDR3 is CASSYSVTGTGANVLTF. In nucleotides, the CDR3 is TGTGCCAGCAGTTACTCGGTGACAGGGACTGGGGCCAACGTCCTGACTTTC.

In DNA, the CDR3 is TGTGCCAGCAGGCTAGCGGGGGGACCACGAGATACGCAGTATTTT. It is translated as CASRLAGGPRDTQYF. The chain couples TRBV12-3 or TRBV12-4 to TRBJ2-3, with 11 bases that match TRBD2. CDR3 length: 15 amino acids. V lost 6 bases, J lost 5 bases, and 7 bases stayed unmatched.

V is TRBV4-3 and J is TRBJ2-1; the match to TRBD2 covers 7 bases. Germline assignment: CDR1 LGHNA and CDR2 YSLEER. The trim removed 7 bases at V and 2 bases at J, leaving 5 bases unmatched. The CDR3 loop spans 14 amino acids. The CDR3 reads CASKSGAPYNEQFF. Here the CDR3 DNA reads TGCGCCAGCAAGAGCGGGGCCCCCTACAATGAGCAGTTCTTC.

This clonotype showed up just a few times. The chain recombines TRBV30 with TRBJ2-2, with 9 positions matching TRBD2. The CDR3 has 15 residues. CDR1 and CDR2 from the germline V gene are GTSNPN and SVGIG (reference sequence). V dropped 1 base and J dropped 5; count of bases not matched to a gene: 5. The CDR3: CAWSGGRALTGELFF. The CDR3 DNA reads TGTGCCTGGAGTGGCGGGAGGGCCCTAACCGGGGAGCTGTTTTTT.

CDR3 amino acids: CASGALRSEQYF. The DNA of the CDR3 is TGTGCCAGCGGGGCCCTTCGGTCCGAGCAGTACTTC. The V call is TRBV2, the J call TRBJ2-7, with D possibly matching TRBD1 (5 bases). CDR3 length: 12 residues. Trimming stripped 8 bases from V and 6 bases from J, with 14 bases between. From germline, CDR1 is SNHLY and CDR2 FYNNEI.

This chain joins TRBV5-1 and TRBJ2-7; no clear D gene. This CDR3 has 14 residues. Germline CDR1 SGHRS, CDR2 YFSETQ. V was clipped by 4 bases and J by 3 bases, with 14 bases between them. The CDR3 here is CASSIYSSFYEQYF. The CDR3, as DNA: TGCGCCAGCAGCATTTACTCGAGCTTCTACGAGCAGTACTTC.

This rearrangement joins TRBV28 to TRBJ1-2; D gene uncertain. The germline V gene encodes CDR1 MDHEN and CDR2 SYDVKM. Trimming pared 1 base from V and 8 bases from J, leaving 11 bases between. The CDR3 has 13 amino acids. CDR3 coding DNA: TGTGCCAGCAGTTTATTGGTAGGGAACGGCTACACCTTC. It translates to CASSLLVGNGYTF.

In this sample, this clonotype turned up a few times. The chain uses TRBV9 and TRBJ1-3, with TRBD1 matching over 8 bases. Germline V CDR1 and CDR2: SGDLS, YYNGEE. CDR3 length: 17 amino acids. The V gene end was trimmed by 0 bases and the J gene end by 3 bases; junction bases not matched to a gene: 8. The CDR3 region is CASSVASRQGFGNTIYF. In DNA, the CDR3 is TGTGCCAGCAGCGTAGCTTCGAGACAGGGGTTTGGAAACACCATATATTTT.

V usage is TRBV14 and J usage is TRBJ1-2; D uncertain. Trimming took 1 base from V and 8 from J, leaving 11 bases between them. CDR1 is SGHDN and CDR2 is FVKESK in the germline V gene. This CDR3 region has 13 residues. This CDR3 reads CASSQGKSDGYTF. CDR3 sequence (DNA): TGTGCCAGCAGCCAAGGGAAATCAGACGGCTACACCTTC.

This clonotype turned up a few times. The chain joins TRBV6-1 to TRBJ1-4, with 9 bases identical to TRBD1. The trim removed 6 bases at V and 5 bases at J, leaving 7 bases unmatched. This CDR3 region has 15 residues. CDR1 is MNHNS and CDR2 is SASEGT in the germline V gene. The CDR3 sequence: CASRGTGGLNEKLFF. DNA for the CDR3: TGTGCCAGCAGGGGAACAGGGGGCTTGAATGAAAAACTGTTTTTT.

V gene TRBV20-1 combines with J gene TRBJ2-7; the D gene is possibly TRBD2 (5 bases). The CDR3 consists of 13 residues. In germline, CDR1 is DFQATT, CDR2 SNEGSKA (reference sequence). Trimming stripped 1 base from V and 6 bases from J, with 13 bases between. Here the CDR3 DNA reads TGCAGTGCTAGAGCCCTTGCCGCGGGCGAGCAGTACTTC. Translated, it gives CSARALAAGEQYF.

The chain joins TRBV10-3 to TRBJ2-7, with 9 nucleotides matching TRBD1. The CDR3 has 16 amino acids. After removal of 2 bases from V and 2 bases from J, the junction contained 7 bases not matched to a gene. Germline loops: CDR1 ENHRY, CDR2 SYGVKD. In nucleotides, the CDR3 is TGTGCCATCAGTGAGCCCGGACAGGGGTCCACCTACGAGCAGTACTTC. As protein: CAISEPGQGSTYEQYF.

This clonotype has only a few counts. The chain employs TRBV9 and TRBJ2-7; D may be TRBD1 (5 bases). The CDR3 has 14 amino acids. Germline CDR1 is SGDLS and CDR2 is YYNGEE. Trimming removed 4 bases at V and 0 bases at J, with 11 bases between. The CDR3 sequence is CASSLQGFSYEQYF. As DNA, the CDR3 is TGTGCCAGCAGCCTTCAGGGTTTCTCCTACGAGCAGTACTTC.

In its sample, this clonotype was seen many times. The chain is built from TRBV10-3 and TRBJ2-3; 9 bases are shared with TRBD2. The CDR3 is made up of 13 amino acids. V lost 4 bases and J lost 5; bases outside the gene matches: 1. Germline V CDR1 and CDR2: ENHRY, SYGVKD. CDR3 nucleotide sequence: TGTGCCATCAGTGGACTAGCGGAAGATACGCAGTATTTT. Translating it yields CAISGLAEDTQYF.